This T cell receptor beta chain was obtained from a study of T cells in tumors after PD-1 blockade. On the study more broadly: No patient had prior checkpoint blockade, systemic immunosuppression, or radiotherapy within 4 weeks.

Comment on this clone: Its target is unknown.

Study outcomes and limitations: Clonal replacement was seen across treatment, not between pre-treatment samples. Clonal replacement, not reinvigoration, is suggested for expanded exhausted CD8+ clones after therapy. Blood contained about 43% of the tumor's TCR clonotypes.

This table comes from immunoSEQ multiplex PCR, and its TCRdb copy is limited to in-frame clones, with some not included. The sample has over a thousand clones; 65% to 70% are singletons. The receptor was isolated from a human donor with basal cell carcinoma. The sample was tumor tissue, taken before anti-PD-1 treatment.

CDR3 bases: TGTGCCAGCAGCCCCCTACGCCAGGGGGCGGGTGAGACCCAGTACTTC. The encoded protein is CASSPLRQGAGETQYF. J is TRBJ2-5 and V is TRBV4-2; 8 bases fit TRBD1. The CDR3 sequence is 16 residues long. V lost 4 bases to trimming and J lost 5 bases; unmatched junction nucleotides: 12. The V gene's germline CDR1 is LGHNA and CDR2 YNFKEQ.